This is a list of T cell receptor beta chains from one sample in a study of PD-1 blockade in classical Hodgkin lymphoma. Here immunoSEQ multiplex PCR was the method, and the copy in TCRdb shows in-frame clones only, minus some. The sample includes some 10,000 clones, approximately 75% of them seen just once. This specimen consisted of peripheral blood mononuclear cells (PBMCs), obtained at baseline. The receptors shown here come from a human donor with classical Hodgkin lymphoma. Both conserved end residues are part of each CDR3. Fields, in order: CDR3 protein, CDR3 DNA, J gene, V gene, D gene. D genes are given only for firm matches.

CDR3: CASSLRGNSYEQYF
DNA: TGTGCCAGCAGCTTGCGGGGTAACTCCTACGAGCAGTACTTC
J: TRBJ2-7
V: TRBV5-5
D: .

CDR3: CASKAANTGELFF
DNA: TGTGCCAGTAAAGCAGCGAACACCGGGGAGCTGTTTTTT
J: TRBJ2-2
V: TRBV19
D: .

CDR3: CASSLAPVFGRANYGYTF
DNA: TGTGCCAGCAGCTTAGCTCCGGTATTCGGCAGGGCCAACTATGGCTACACCTTC
J: TRBJ1-2
V: TRBV7-2
D: .

CDR3: CAISSTGGNEKLFF
DNA: TGTGCCATCAGCTCGACAGGGGGCAATGAAAAACTGTTTTTT
J: TRBJ1-4
V: TRBV10-3
D: TRBD1

CDR3: CASSPVVQAEQYF
DNA: TGTGCCAGCTCACCGGTCGTGCAGGCGGAGCAGTACTTC
J: TRBJ2-7
V: TRBV18
D: .

CDR3: CSVEDSRRGFTDTQYF
DNA: TGCAGCGTTGAAGATTCTAGGAGGGGTTTCACAGATACGCAGTATTTT
J: TRBJ2-3
V: TRBV29-1
D: .

CDR3: CASSPLGGVLYGYTF
DNA: TGTGCCAGCAGCCCCCTCGGGGGGGTGCTCTATGGCTACACCTTC
J: TRBJ1-2
V: TRBV28
D: .

CDR3: CASSQGQGMFQPQHF
DNA: TGCGCCAGCAGCCAAGGACAGGGGATGTTTCAGCCCCAGCATTTT
J: TRBJ1-5
V: TRBV4-1
D: TRBD1

CDR3: CATRETGLYEQYF
DNA: TGTGCCACTCGAGAGACTGGACTCTACGAGCAGTACTTC
J: TRBJ2-7
V: TRBV6-5
D: .

CDR3: CASSRATGPEQYF
DNA: TGTGCCAGCAGCCGGGCGACAGGGCCCGAGCAGTACTTC
J: TRBJ2-7
V: TRBV5-5
D: TRBD1

CDR3: CASSVGPRVNSYEQYF
DNA: TGTGCCAGCAGCGTAGGTCCCAGGGTTAACTCCTACGAGCAGTACTTC
J: TRBJ2-7
V: TRBV9
D: .

CDR3: CASSPPPGQARTEAFF
DNA: TGTGCCAGCTCACCACCACCTGGTCAGGCACGCACTGAAGCTTTCTTT
J: TRBJ1-1
V: TRBV18
D: .

CDR3: CAISGRVGYEQYF
DNA: TGTGCCATCAGTGGGAGGGTAGGTTACGAGCAGTACTTC
J: TRBJ2-7
V: TRBV10-3
D: .

CDR3: CASSVGGLAVQETQYF
DNA: TGTGCCAGCAGCGTAGGAGGGCTAGCGGTACAAGAGACCCAGTACTTC
J: TRBJ2-5
V: TRBV9
D: TRBD2

CDR3: CASSETSGSYNEQFF
DNA: TGTGCCAGCAGCGAGACTAGCGGGAGTTACAATGAGCAGTTCTTC
J: TRBJ2-1
V: TRBV5-4
D: TRBD2